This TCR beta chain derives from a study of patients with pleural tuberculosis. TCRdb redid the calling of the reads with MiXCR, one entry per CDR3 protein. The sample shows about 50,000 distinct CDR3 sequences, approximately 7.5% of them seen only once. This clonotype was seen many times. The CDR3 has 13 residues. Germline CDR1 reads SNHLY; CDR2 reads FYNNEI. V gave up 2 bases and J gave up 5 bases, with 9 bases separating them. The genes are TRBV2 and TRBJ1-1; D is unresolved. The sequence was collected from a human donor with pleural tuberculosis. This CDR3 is CASSELAGTEAFF. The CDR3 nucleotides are TGTGCCAGCAGTGAACTCGCGGGAACTGAAGCTTTCTTT.